This T cell receptor beta chain was recovered during a study of T-cell reconstitution after alpha-beta-depleted transplantation in children. Germline assignment: CDR1 GTSNPN and CDR2 SVGIG (reference sequence). The CDR3 spans 11 residues. The V end lost 5 bases, the J end lost 4 bases, and 9 bases lay between the germline ends. The TCRbeta library was prepared with unique molecular identifiers. Via MiXCR, TCRdb re-called the PCR reads, giving one row per CDR3 protein. Of around 200,000 distinct CDR3 sequences in the sample, around 6.8% were seen once. The receptor's source is a human donor who donated a stem cell graft to a child with Wiskott-Aldrich syndrome. This sequence joins TRBV30 and TRBJ2-7; either TRBD1 or TRBD2 may fit D (5 bases each). The sequencing here drew on PBMCs from the stem cell graft donor, taken from the stem cell graft. The CDR3 bases are TGTGCCTGGCGAGGGGAGTACGAGCAGTACTTC. Its protein is CAWRGEYEQYF. Using reference TRBV30 and TRBJ2-7 for the parts outside the CDR3, the full variable domain is SQTIHQWPATLVQPVGSPLSLECTVEGTSNPNLYWYRQAAGRGLQLLFYSVGIGQISSEVPQNLSASRPQDRQFILSSKKLLLSDSGFYLCAWRGEYEQYFGPGTRLTVT.